The 7 T cell receptor beta chains presented below share a single source sample, sequenced in a study of tumor-infiltrating lymphocytes in primary liver carcinoma. For blood RNA, unsorted whole blood served as the source, and germline DNA was extracted too. The authors made TCR beta cDNA from roughly 480 ng total RNA with a constant-region primer. It was through three nested multiplex PCR rounds of slightly modified ARM-PCR that TCR beta libraries arose. The study ran its first two PCR rounds for around 10 cycles each, using TRBV1-TRBV30 forward primers and a C-beta reverse primer. TCRdb passed the multiplex PCR reads through MiXCR, listing each CDR3 protein once. Here the sample spans fewer than 350,000 distinct CDR3 sequences, about 62% being singletons. The specimen sequenced was peripheral blood. Receptors originate from a man in his forties with primary liver carcinoma and hepatitis B virus infection.

A remark on this clonotype: One end of the junction fails to match germline, which may point to a read error. V gene TRBV4-3 combines with J gene TRBJ2-6; perhaps TRBD2 as D (6 bases). CDR1 is LGHNA and CDR2 is YSLEER in the germline V gene. This CDR3 has 17 amino acids. The CDR3 DNA reads as TGCGCCAACAGCCAAGATGGGTCAGGGCGCGGGGCCAACGCCCTGACTTTC. Translation gives CANSQDGSGRGANALTF.

The V gene is TRBV24-1, the J gene TRBJ1-5, with TRBD1 identical over 12 bases. The CDR3 length is 15 residues. Germline V gene lookup returns CDR1 KGHDR and CDR2 SFDVKD. Germline trimming cut 3 bases from V and 6 bases from J; bases unmatched to any gene: 2. This chain's CDR3 is CATSDGTGGGQPQHF. The CDR3 DNA sequence: TGTGCCACCAGTGATGGGACAGGGGGCGGTCAGCCCCAGCATTTT.

This clonotype turned up a few times. The chain links TRBV5-1 to TRBJ2-3, with 7 bases aligning to TRBD1. CDR3 size: 15 residues. Germline CDR1 reads SGHRS; CDR2 reads YFSETQ. The junction had 9 bases not matched to a gene; V was cut back by 7 bases and J by 1 base. The CDR3 DNA sequence: TGCGCCAGCCAAAACGTAGGGGGCGGCACAGATACGCAGTATTTT. It yields the protein CASQNVGGGTDTQYF.

As concerns this clonotype: A read error may account for a junction end that differs from germline. The chain uses TRBV29-1 and TRBJ2-3, with 11 nucleotides matching TRBD2. Germline lookup yields CDR1 SQVTM and CDR2 ANQGSEA. This CDR3 is 16 amino acids long. The CDR3 protein is CNVRGTSGSSTDTQYF. CDR3 DNA sequence: TGCAACGTTCGCGGGACTAGCGGATCTAGCACGGATACGCAGTATTTT.

Note on this clonotype: A read error may explain this, as a much larger clone is one base away. The rearrangement uses TRBV5-4 and TRBJ2-3, with D unresolved. CDR1 is SGHNT, CDR2 YYREEE, per germline (reference sequence). There are 13 residues in the CDR3. The V gene lost 4 bases and the J gene lost 1 base, with 7 bases spanning the gap. In DNA form, the CDR3 reads TGTGCCAGCAGCCCGATAGGCACAGATACGCAGTATTTT. The encoded protein is CASSPIGTDTQYF.

Comment on this clonotype: This clone may be a read error of a much larger clone one base away. V and J are TRBV5-1 and TRBJ2-6; maybe TRBD1 (6 bases). Germline V gives CDR1 SGHRS, CDR2 YFSETQ. V dropped 4 bases and J dropped 1 base, with 12 bases sitting between them. CDR3 size: 16 residues. The CDR3 is CASSGVQGSGANVLTF. CDR3 sequence (DNA): TGCGCCAGCAGCGGCGTACAGGGTTCTGGGGCCAACGTCCTGACTTTC.

The chain recombines TRBV20-1 with TRBJ2-3, with D unresolved. Trimming pared 2 bases from V and 1 base from J, leaving 13 bases between. This CDR3 comprises 15 residues. The germline gives CDR1 DFQATT, CDR2 SNEGSKA (reference sequence). CDR3 bases: TGCAGTGCTAGATCTAGACTGGCTCGCACAGATACGCAGTATTTT. This codes for CSARSRLARTDTQYF.